The rows below give T cell receptor beta chains drawn from one sample of a study of cytomegalovirus exposure and HLA in healthy donors. Generated by immunoSEQ multiplex PCR, the TCRdb table keeps only in-frame clones and is missing some. This table holds some 89,000 clones, 60% to 80% found once. Sequenced material: PBMCs. These receptors came from a man aged 55-75 years in good health and CMV-seronegative. The CDR3 runs from the conserved cysteine through the conserved F or W. The D gene is left open where the match is weak. Where a row states a size, it is once, few, many or the class of an expanded clone; other rows omit it.

j_gene	abundance	d_gene	v_gene	CDR3nt	CDR3aa
TRBJ1-6	few	NA	TRBV18	TGTGCCAGCTCAGAAACACATAATTCACCCCTCCACTTT	CASSETHNSPLHF
TRBJ2-3	NA	TRBD1	TRBV5-4	TGTGCCAGCAGCCCCGTAGACAGGGGGCCGAGAGATACGCAGTATTTT	CASSPVDRGPRDTQYF
TRBJ1-5	NA	TRBD1	TRBV30	TGTGCCTGGAGTACGGGACAGGGGGTCGGGCAGCCCCAGCATTTT	CAWSTGQGVGQPQHF
TRBJ2-5	few	TRBD1	TRBV5-4	TGTGCCAGCAGCTTGCCGACAGGGGAAGAGACCCAGTACTTC	CASSLPTGEETQYF
TRBJ2-2	NA	TRBD2	TRBV7-6	TGTGCCAGCAGCTCGTCCGGGACTAGCGTCCGGGAGCTGTTTTTT	CASSSSGTSVRELFF
TRBJ1-1	once	NA	TRBV5-1	TGCGCCAGCAGCTATGCGGGGGTGGGGAACACTGAAGCTTTCTTT	CASSYAGVGNTEAFF
TRBJ2-2	NA	TRBD2	TRBV5-1	TGCGCCAGCAGCGGCGCGGGGGGCGCGGACGGGGAGCTGTTTTTT	CASSGAGGADGELFF
TRBJ1-5	NA	NA	TRBV19	TGTGCCAGTAGTATTTACCCCACAGGAGATAGCAATCAGCCCCAGCATTTT	CASSIYPTGDSNQPQHF
TRBJ2-3	NA	TRBD2	TRBV28	TGTGCCAGCAGCCAGCGGGAGTTTGGCACAGATACGCAGTATTTT	CASSQREFGTDTQYF
TRBJ1-5	few	TRBD1	TRBV7-6	TGTGCCAGCAGTGACAGGGCGGATCAGCCCCAGCATTTT	CASSDRADQPQHF
TRBJ2-1	NA	NA	TRBV29-1	TGCAGCGGTAGCCCCCGGGCGGGCAATGAGCAGTTCTTC	CSGSPRAGNEQFF
TRBJ1-1	NA	NA	TRBV5-1	TGCGCCAGCAGCTTTGAGGTGAACACTGAAGCTTTCTTT	CASSFEVNTEAFF
TRBJ2-1	NA	TRBD2	TRBV6-5	TGTGCCAGCAGTTCCCCCAGCGGGAGCTCCTACAATGAGCAGTTCTTC	CASSSPSGSSYNEQFF
TRBJ1-5	NA	TRBD1	TRBV19	TGTGCCAGTAGAACCCTCCCGACAGGGGGCTCCCAGCATTTT	CASRTLPTGGSQHF
TRBJ2-5	few	NA	TRBV6-1	TGTGCCAGCAGTGTGGGCAGCGGAGAGACCCAGTACTTC	CASSVGSGETQYF
TRBJ2-3	NA	NA	TRBV4-2	TGTGCCAGCAGCCAAGATTGGACACTAACCAGCACAGATACGCAGTATTTT	CASSQDWTLTSTDTQYF
TRBJ1-2	NA	NA	TRBV5-1	TGCGCCAGCAACCTAGGAGGGGCATATGGCTACACCTTC	CASNLGGAYGYTF
TRBJ1-2	NA	TRBD1	TRBV7-9	TGTGCCAGCAGCTCGACAGGGGAAGATGGCTACACCTTC	CASSSTGEDGYTF
TRBJ1-4	NA	NA	TRBV4-3	TGCGCCAGCAGCCAAAGTTACACGTCCAGTAATGAAAAACTGTTTTTT	CASSQSYTSSNEKLFF
TRBJ2-2	NA	TRBD2	TRBV10-2	TGCGCCAGCAGCGGACTAGCGGAAGACACCGGGGAGCTGTTTTTT	CASSGLAEDTGELFF
TRBJ2-5	NA	NA	TRBV7-2	TGTGCCAGCAGCTCAGGTGTATCAGAGACCCAGTACTTC	CASSSGVSETQYF
TRBJ2-1	NA	NA	TRBV5-1	TGCGCCAGCAGCTTTGCAGTGTACAATGAGCAGTTCTTC	CASSFAVYNEQFF
TRBJ1-4	NA	TRBD1	TRBV30	TGTGCCTGTCAGGGGGATAATGAAAAACTGTTTTTT	CACQGDNEKLFF